This TCR beta chain was identified during a study of cytomegalovirus exposure and HLA in healthy donors. The V and J ends lost 10 bases and 4 bases, in that order; junction bases with no gene match: 3. Germline CDR1 is SGDLS and CDR2 is YYNGEE. The CDR3 extends over 12 amino acids. TCRdb's table, derived via immunoSEQ multiplex PCR, lists solely in-frame clones and lacks some. The repertoire holds approximately 300,000 clones, roughly 89% seen once, with over 0.8% in the top ten. This clonotype was sampled from a woman under 30 in good health and CMV-seronegative. The gene calls are TRBV9 and TRBJ2-2; 8 bases match TRBD2. Source material: PBMCs. The CDR3 region has the DNA TGTGCCGCCGGGAGGGTCACCGGGGAGCTGTTTTTT. It translates to CAAGRVTGELFF.